A single sample is the source of the 22 T cell receptor beta chains below, sequenced in a study of blood T cells in healthy people across ages. A sample-barcoded 5' primer and a J-beta primer mix were used in a second PCR of roughly 6 to 11 cycles. TCRdb recomputed calls from the 5' RACE reads with MiXCR, one row per CDR3 protein. Of roughly 800,000 distinct CDR3 sequences in the sample, nearly 60% were seen once. Sequences were obtained from blood. The origin of the receptors is a young man in good health.

V gene TRBV13 combines with J gene TRBJ2-7; 8 positions match TRBD1. The CDR3 spans 14 residues. The germline gives CDR1 PRHDT, CDR2 FYEKMQ (reference sequence). J was trimmed by 4 bases and V by 5 bases; bases with no gene match: 7. CDR3 in amino acids: CASSDRGRGYEQYF. The CDR3 DNA sequence: TGTGCCAGCAGCGACAGGGGACGTGGGTACGAGCAGTACTTC.

The V and J genes are TRBV25-1 and TRBJ2-4; D is uncertain. The closer fit of TRBJ2-5 to the DNA end suggests the J call may be wrong. CDR1 is MGHDK, CDR2 SYGVNS, per germline. The CDR3 sequence is 13 residues long. The CDR3 region has the DNA TGTGCCAGCAGGGGAAGTTTAGGGGAGACCCAGTACTTC. Amino acids: CASRGSLGETQYF.

The chain is built from TRBV2 and TRBJ2-4, with TRBD1 matching over 7 bases. The germline V gene has CDR1 SNHLY and CDR2 FYNNEI. Trimming took 6 bases from V and 14 from J; bases not matched to a gene: 7. This CDR3 region has 11 residues. The CDR3 region is CASRFRDSEYF. The CDR3 coding sequence is TGTGCCAGCAGATTCCGGGACAGCGAGTACTTC.

This clonotype was counted ten times or more. The V gene is TRBV7-2, the J gene TRBJ2-1, with 8 bases fitting TRBD2. CDR3 size: 18 residues. V dropped 6 bases and J dropped 5; count of bases not matched to a gene: 18. Germline V gene data show CDR1 as SGHTA and CDR2 as FQGNSA. The CDR3 spells CASSSKSGGALGNNEQFF. CDR3 bases: TGTGCCAGCAGTAGTAAGAGCGGGGGAGCCTTGGGGAACAATGAGCAGTTCTTC. Filled out from reference TRBV7-2 and TRBJ2-1, the complete variable domain reads GAGVSQSPSNKVTEKGKDVELRCDPISGHTALYWYRQSLGQGLEFLIYFQGNSAPDKSGLPSDRFSAERTGGSVSTLTIQRTQQEDSAVYLCASSSKSGGALGNNEQFFGPGTRLTVL.

A few counts support this clonotype. The V and J genes are TRBV20-1 and TRBJ2-1; TRBD2 aligns across 7 bases. CDR3 size: 15 residues. Unmatched junction bases numbered 16, after V lost 5 bases and J lost 9 bases. Germline loops: CDR1 DFQATT, CDR2 SNEGSKA (reference sequence). The CDR3: CSALNPRLASGEQFF. As DNA, the CDR3 is TGCAGTGCTCTTAACCCTCGACTAGCTTCGGGTGAGCAGTTCTTC.

V gene TRBV6-1 combines with J gene TRBJ2-5; 10 bases are a match to TRBD2. Germline-derived CDR1 and CDR2 are MNHNS and SASEGT. The V segment lost 6 bases and the J segment 5 bases; nucleotides outside the gene matches: 6. The CDR3 spans 14 residues. CDR3 amino acids: CASSTSGAWETQYF. CDR3 sequence (DNA): TGTGCCAGCAGCACTAGCGGGGCATGGGAGACCCAGTACTTC.

This clonotype was seen a few times. The chain uses TRBV5-1 and TRBJ2-5; tentatively, D is TRBD1 (6 bases). The germline V gene encodes CDR1 SGHRS and CDR2 YFSETQ. V lost 5 bases and J lost 5, with 19 bases in between. The CDR3 length is 15 residues. The CDR3 nucleotides are TGCGCCAGCAGTCTCACCCAGGGGAATAGGGAGACCCAGTACTTC. This codes for CASSLTQGNRETQYF.

The chain joins TRBV7-9 to TRBJ2-3; 7 nucleotides line up with TRBD2. Per the germline V gene, CDR1 is SEHNR and CDR2 is FQNEAQ (reference sequence). J gave up 4 bases and V 5 bases, and 6 bases lay outside the gene matches. The CDR3 covers 14 residues. CDR3 sequence reads: CASSQAGLADTQYF. The CDR3 DNA is TGTGCCAGCAGCCAAGCGGGATTGGCAGATACGCAGTATTTT.

The CDR3 reads CASSLRLGVTDTQYF. The CDR3 nucleotides read TGTGCCAGCAGTTTGCGGCTAGGGGTCACAGATACGCAGTATTTT. The chain has TRBV12-3 or TRBV12-4 and TRBJ2-3; perhaps TRBD1 as D (5 bases). The V and J ends lost 3 bases and 2 bases respectively, with 12 bases between them. The CDR3 contains 15 residues.

This chain joins TRBV28 and TRBJ2-7, with 8 bases identical to TRBD2. The closer fit of TRBJ2-5 to the DNA end suggests the J call may be wrong. From germline, CDR1 is MDHEN and CDR2 SYDVKM. CDR3 size: 16 residues. The CDR3 sequence is CASSFRTSGRGETQYF. CDR3 coding DNA: TGTGCCAGCAGTTTCCGTACTAGCGGACGCGGAGAGACCCAGTACTTC.

A single count supports this clonotype. The chain carries TRBV7-9 and TRBJ2-1, with 11 bases fitting TRBD1. Germline CDR1 is SEHNR and CDR2 is FQNEAQ (reference sequence). This CDR3 is 15 amino acids long. With 5 bases clipped from V and 3 bases from J, the junction kept 3 bases outside the gene matches. CDR3 in DNA: TGTGCCAGCAGCAGGACAGGGGGCCACTACAATGAGCAGTTCTTC. It encodes CASSRTGGHYNEQFF.

This clonotype has just a few counts. The V gene is TRBV5-1, the J gene TRBJ2-1; 9 bases line up with TRBD2. The germline V gene has CDR1 SGHRS and CDR2 YFSETQ. Losses at the gene ends were 4 bases for V and 6 bases for J; bases not matched to a gene: 14. This CDR3 region has 17 residues. The CDR3 DNA sequence: TGCGCCAGCAGCCGACTTGGGACTAGCTCCGAGGTCAATGAGCAGTTCTTC. It specifies CASSRLGTSSEVNEQFF.

The V call is TRBV21-1, the J call TRBJ2-7; no DNA check was done on the table's D call, TRBD2. TRBV21-1 is reported as a pseudogene. The CDR3 totals 16 residues. This CDR3 reads CASSKAAGIRIYEQYF. CDR3 nucleotide sequence: TGTGCCAGCAGCAAAGCGGCCGGGATTAGGATCTACGAGCAGTACTTC.

The rearrangement links TRBV7-2 to TRBJ1-4; the D gene is possibly TRBD1 (6 bases). This CDR3 comprises 15 residues. Trimming removed 1 base at V and 5 bases at J, with 11 bases between. Germline loops: CDR1 SGHTA, CDR2 FQGNSA. This CDR3 is CASSLDGQSNEKLFF. The CDR3 DNA reads as TGTGCCAGCAGCTTAGACGGACAGTCGAATGAAAAACTGTTTTTT.

The J gene is TRBJ2-1, the V gene TRBV6-1; 8 bases line up with TRBD1. There are 14 residues in the CDR3. Germline values: CDR1 MNHNS, CDR2 SASEGT. The V segment lost 3 bases and the J segment 4 bases; nucleotides outside the gene matches: 2. This CDR3 is CASSETGDYNEQFF. Here the CDR3 DNA reads TGTGCCAGCAGTGAGACAGGGGATTACAATGAGCAGTTCTTC.

V is TRBV20-1 and J is TRBJ1-5; perhaps TRBD1 as D (5 bases). Between the trimmed V and J ends, which lost 5 bases and 7 bases, there was a span of 15 bases. This CDR3 contains 13 residues. CDR1 DFQATT and CDR2 SNEGSKA come from the germline V gene (reference sequence). The CDR3 loop reads CSARRGPRQPQHF. The CDR3 DNA follows: TGCAGTGCTCGGCGGGGCCCGCGACAGCCCCAGCATTTT.

The chain uses TRBV7-2 and TRBJ1-5; 7 nucleotides line up with TRBD1. The CDR3 is made up of 17 amino acids. Per germline, CDR1 SGHTA and CDR2 FQGNSA. The V segment lost 1 base and the J segment 4 bases; nucleotides outside the gene matches: 10. Here the CDR3 DNA reads TGTGCCAGCAGCTTAGGGGGAGGGGGCGAGATTAATCAGCCCCAGCATTTT. Its translation: CASSLGGGGEINQPQHF.

This clonotype was seen once. The gene calls are TRBV20-1 and TRBJ2-1, with 15 bases that match TRBD2. J lost 2 bases, V lost 7 bases, and 12 bases had no gene match. This CDR3 contains 18 residues. The V gene's germline CDR1 is DFQATT and CDR2 SNEGSKA (reference sequence). The CDR3 protein is CSVGSGLAGGLTYNEQFF. DNA of the CDR3: TGCAGTGTCGGATCAGGACTAGCGGGGGGGCTAACCTACAATGAGCAGTTCTTC.

This clonotype was counted ten times or more. V usage is TRBV6-2 or TRBV6-3 and J usage is TRBJ2-1, with D possibly being TRBD2 (6 bases). Germline V lookup: CDR1 MNHEY, CDR2 SVGEGT. The CDR3 runs 14 residues. With 6 bases removed from V and 8 bases from J, the gap between germline ends came to 17 bases. The CDR3 bases are TGTGCCAGCAGCGAGCGGGCAGTAAGCGATGAGCAGTTCTTC. Residues: CASSERAVSDEQFF.

This chain links TRBV29-1 with TRBJ2-1, with D tentatively TRBD1 or TRBD2 (5 bases each). The ends were cut back, 5 bases at V and 12 bases at J, with 14 bases in the middle. The CDR3 contains 11 residues. The germline gives CDR1 SQVTM, CDR2 ANQGSEA. CDR3 in amino acids: CSVLGESGQFF. The CDR3 DNA follows: TGCAGCGTTTTAGGGGAGAGCGGGCAGTTCTTC.

J is TRBJ2-1 and V is TRBV12-3 or TRBV12-4, with D uncertain. This CDR3 is 12 amino acids long. The V and J ends lost 5 bases and 8 bases respectively, with 10 bases between them. The CDR3 sequence: CASSGVVDEQFF. For the CDR3, the DNA is TGTGCCAGCAGTGGGGTGGTCGATGAGCAGTTCTTC.

The chain links TRBV15 to TRBJ2-1, with a tentative D call TRBD1 (5 bases). This CDR3 is built from 15 residues. Germline V gene data show CDR1 as LNHNV and CDR2 as YYDKDF (reference sequence). V was cut by 0 bases and J by 5 bases, with 11 bases left in between. The CDR3 loop is CATSRDWGHNNEQFF. The CDR3 DNA is TGTGCCACCAGCAGAGATTGGGGCCATAACAATGAGCAGTTCTTC.